This T cell receptor (beta chain) was profiled in a study of T cell changes during pregnancy in multiple sclerosis. The CDR3 is made up of 15 amino acids. Germline V gene data show CDR1 as SGDLS and CDR2 as YYNGEE. Trimming removed 3 bases from V and 0 bases from J, with 7 bases in between. Only in-frame clones appear in the TCRdb table, and some are missing; sequencing was by immunoSEQ multiplex PCR. Of tens of thousands of clones listed, approximately 90% are singletons. This TCR came from a female donor in good health, enrolled as a control in a pregnancy study. The chain recombines TRBV9 with TRBJ2-6; D remains unclear. Sequenced material: peripheral blood, taken in the first trimester of pregnancy. In DNA, the CDR3 is TGTGCCAGCAGCGGTTCCCACTCTGGGGCCAACGTCCTGACTTTC. Amino acid sequence: CASSGSHSGANVLTF.